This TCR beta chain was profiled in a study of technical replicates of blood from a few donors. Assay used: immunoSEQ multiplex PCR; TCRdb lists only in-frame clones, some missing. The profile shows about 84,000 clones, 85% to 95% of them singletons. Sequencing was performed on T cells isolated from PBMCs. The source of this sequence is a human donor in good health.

Written as DNA, the CDR3 is TGTGCCAGCACCAACCTCGATCGGGGGGAGCTGTTTTTT. Amino acid sequence: CASTNLDRGELFF. This chain links TRBV7-9 with TRBJ2-2, with unresolved D. The CDR3 runs to 13 residues. Germline CDR1 and CDR2: SEHNR and FQNEAQ (reference sequence). Trimming shortened V by 7 bases and J by 8 bases, and 14 bases separated the two germline ends.